These 26 T cell receptor beta chains came from one sample sequenced in a study of T cells in Graves' hyperthyroidism and ophthalmopathy. Regions amplified from RNA transcripts were the TCR beta CDR3 regions. HTBI primers were employed in a first-round RT-PCR of the TCR CDR3. TCRdb re-derived calls from the multiplex PCR reads in MiXCR, one entry per CDR3 protein. The data contain about 740,000 distinct CDR3 sequences, 12% to 15% of them singletons. Sequencing used blood. Every receptor here comes from a young woman with Graves' hyperthyroidism.

This clonotype has at least ten counts. This sequence joins TRBV11-2 and TRBJ1-1; 10 positions agree with TRBD1. V lost 1 base to trimming and J lost 3 bases; unmatched junction nucleotides: 5. The CDR3 consists of 16 residues. The germline V gene encodes CDR1 SGHAT and CDR2 FQNNGV. The CDR3 coding sequence is TGTGCCAGCAGCTTAGGGACCGGGACAGGGGACACTGAAGCTTTCTTT. This translates into CASSLGTGTGDTEAFF.

This rearrangement joins TRBV15 to TRBJ1-1; D ambiguous. Germline V gives CDR1 LNHNV, CDR2 YYDKDF (reference sequence). The CDR3 totals 14 residues. The germline V and J ends were trimmed by 0 bases and 1 base, with 6 bases remaining between them. CDR3 region: CATSRDWGNTEAFF. CDR3 in DNA: TGTGCCACCAGCAGAGATTGGGGGAACACTGAAGCTTTCTTT.

This clonotype was seen repeatedly, ten times or more. The chain is built from TRBV20-1 and TRBJ2-7, with 10 nucleotides matching TRBD1. Unmatched junction bases numbered 11, after V lost 5 bases and J lost 7 bases. The CDR3 extends over 14 amino acids. Germline CDR1 DFQATT, CDR2 SNEGSKA (reference sequence). CDR3 residues: CSAEDRTGGHEQYF. The CDR3 nucleotides read TGCAGTGCTGAAGATAGGACAGGGGGTCATGAGCAGTACTTC.

In this sample, this clonotype turned up many times. This chain uses TRBV7-9 with TRBJ1-5, with D unclear. Looked up from germline, CDR1 is SEHNR and CDR2 is FQNEAQ (reference sequence). With 5 bases removed from V and 2 bases from J, the gap between germline ends came to 7 bases. The CDR3 has 13 amino acids. CDR3 region: CASSETGNQPQHF. CDR3 sequence (DNA): TGTGCCAGCAGCGAAACAGGCAATCAGCCCCAGCATTTT.

J is TRBJ2-1 and V is TRBV28; TRBD2 matches 13 bases. Germline V gives CDR1 MDHEN, CDR2 SYDVKM. The junction had 6 bases not matched to a gene; V was cut back by 3 bases and J by 13 bases. This CDR3 has 14 amino acids. This CDR3 is CASSLGTSGIPQFF. The CDR3 DNA follows: TGTGCCAGCAGTTTGGGGACTAGCGGGATCCCCCAGTTCTTC.

In this sample, this clonotype turned up a few times. V usage is TRBV20-1 and J usage is TRBJ2-5; 13 nucleotides align to TRBD2. CDR3 size: 14 residues. Germline V gene data show CDR1 as DFQATT and CDR2 as SNEGSKA (reference sequence). J lost 4 bases, V lost 5 bases, and 4 bases had no gene match. The CDR3 sequence: CSAGTSGVGETQYF. The CDR3 DNA is TGCAGTGCTGGGACTAGCGGGGTAGGAGAGACCCAGTACTTC.

In this sample, this clonotype turned up a few times. J is TRBJ1-5 and V is TRBV28; D might be TRBD1 (5 bases). The CDR3 spans 12 residues. CDR1 is MDHEN and CDR2 is SYDVKM in the germline V gene. V gave up 7 bases and J gave up 6 bases, with 10 bases separating them. This CDR3 is CASKLTGQPQHF. As DNA, the CDR3 is TGTGCCAGCAAATTAACAGGTCAGCCCCAGCATTTT.

This clonotype showed up many times. The chain combines TRBV3-1 with TRBJ2-1; 15 bases map to TRBD2. Per germline, CDR1 LGHDT and CDR2 YNNKEL (reference sequence). The CDR3 contains 16 residues. The junction had 7 bases not matched to a gene; V was cut back by 0 bases and J by 13 bases. This CDR3 reads CASSQEGTSGRRTQFF. The DNA of the CDR3 is TGTGCCAGCAGCCAAGAGGGGACTAGCGGGAGGCGCACTCAGTTCTTC.

The chain links TRBV6-5 to TRBJ2-3; perhaps D is TRBD1 or TRBD2 (5 bases each). The V gene's germline CDR1 is MNHEY and CDR2 SVGAGI. V was clipped by 2 bases and J by 4 bases, with 13 bases between them. The CDR3 is made up of 15 amino acids. CDR3 bases: TGTGCCAGCAGTTACGGGGGTAGTATCGCAGATACGCAGTATTTT. Protein: CASSYGGSIADTQYF.

Turning to this clonotype: Just one base apart from a much larger clone, this may be a read error. The chain has TRBV7-2 and TRBJ2-1; D is perhaps TRBD2 (6 bases). The CDR3 sequence is 15 residues long. The V and J ends lost 2 bases and 6 bases respectively, with 14 bases between them. The V gene's germline CDR1 is SGHTA and CDR2 FQGNSA. CDR3 in amino acids: CASSLWAPGVNEQFF. The CDR3 coding sequence is TGTGCCAGCAGCTTATGGGCGCCGGGAGTCAATGAGCAGTTCTTC.

In its sample, this clonotype was seen many times. This rearrangement joins TRBV7-3 to TRBJ2-1; 9 bases fit TRBD2. The CDR3 is 16 amino acids. Germline V CDR1 and CDR2: SGHTA, FQGTGA. V trimming: 0 bases; J trimming: 7 bases; junction bases outside the gene matches: 7. CDR3 sequence reads: CASSLTVAGAGNEQFF. The CDR3 nucleotides are TGTGCCAGCAGCTTAACCGTAGCGGGAGCGGGGAATGAGCAGTTCTTC.

This clonotype was counted only a few times. This chain connects TRBV7-3 to TRBJ2-1; 12 bases map to TRBD2. J lost 3 bases, V lost 2 bases, and 5 bases had no gene match. CDR3 size: 17 residues. CDR1 and CDR2 from the germline V gene are SGHTA and FQGTGA. The CDR3 coding sequence is TGTGCCAGCAGCTTACTAGCGGGAGGGCCCGTCTACAATGAGCAGTTCTTC. As protein: CASSLLAGGPVYNEQFF.

V usage is TRBV4-3 and J usage is TRBJ2-1, with 10 bases aligning to TRBD2. With V trimmed by 1 base and J by 5 bases, 8 bases remained unmatched. Germline V gene lookup returns CDR1 LGHNA and CDR2 YSLEER. The CDR3 consists of 17 residues. CDR3: CASSQVIAGGINNEQFF. The DNA for the CDR3 is TGCGCCAGCAGCCAAGTAATAGCGGGAGGAATAAACAATGAGCAGTTCTTC.

This clonotype was observed at least ten times. This sequence joins TRBV19 and TRBJ1-5; D possibly corresponds to TRBD1 (5 bases). Germline lookup yields CDR1 LNHDA and CDR2 SQIVND (reference sequence). This CDR3 has 14 residues. Trimming cost V 1 base and J 3 bases, with 7 bases left between them. As DNA, the CDR3 is TGTGCCAGTAGTATAGGGGGCAACAATCAGCCCCAGCATTTT. Translated, it gives CASSIGGNNQPQHF.

The sample holds many counts of this clonotype. The V call is TRBV7-2, the J call TRBJ1-2; 12 nucleotides line up with TRBD1. V trimming: 5 bases; J trimming: 4 bases; junction bases outside the gene matches: 8. CDR1 and CDR2 from the germline V gene are SGHTA and FQGNSA. The CDR3 contains 16 residues. CDR3 in amino acids: CASSTPGQGAAYGYTF. CDR3 bases: TGTGCCAGCAGCACTCCGGGACAGGGGGCGGCCTATGGCTACACCTTC.

This clonotype was detected many times. An end of the junction differs from the germline gene, which may be a read error. The chain has TRBV6-1 and TRBJ2-7; no clear D. Germline values: CDR1 MNHNS, CDR2 SASEGT. The CDR3 spans 14 residues. CDR3 residues: CASSRHMYSNEQYF. Here the CDR3 DNA reads TGTGCCAGCAGTCGACACATGTACTCCAACGAGCAGTACTTC.

This clonotype was recorded a few times. This chain joins TRBV4-3 and TRBJ2-7, with 8 bases aligning to TRBD1. Germline CDR1 is LGHNA and CDR2 is YSLEER. The CDR3 has 16 residues. After removal of 0 bases from V and 7 bases from J, the junction contained 11 bases not matched to a gene. CDR3 loop: CASSQDQGTGPGEQYF. CDR3 nucleotide sequence: TGCGCCAGCAGCCAAGATCAAGGGACAGGCCCGGGGGAGCAGTACTTC.

This clonotype appeared a few times. The CDR3 bases are TGCAGCGTCACGCCGAGGAGCGGGAGTCAAGAGACCCAGTACTTC. Protein product: CSVTPRSGSQETQYF. The V gene is TRBV20-1, the J gene TRBJ2-5; 8 positions agree with TRBD2. Germline values: CDR1 DFQATT, CDR2 SNEGSKA (reference sequence). CDR3 length equals 15 residues.

This clonotype was seen a few times. The chain has TRBV7-3 and TRBJ2-3; 7 bases are a match to TRBD2. Germline loops: CDR1 SGHTA, CDR2 FQGTGA. The CDR3 runs 14 residues. V was pared by 3 bases and J by 4 bases, with 4 bases of the junction left unmatched. In nucleotides, the CDR3 is TGTGCCAGCAGCTTTGGCGGGAGTGCAGATACGCAGTATTTT. Translated, it gives CASSFGGSADTQYF.

This clonotype came up many times. Written as DNA, the CDR3 is TGTGCCAGCAGTCCCAGCAGGCCGCGGGCCGCGGACACTGAAGCTTTCTTT. Protein: CASSPSRPRAADTEAFF. This sequence joins TRBV28 and TRBJ1-1; no clear D gene. The V end was cut by 5 bases, the J end by 3 bases, with 22 bases between. CDR3 length: 17 residues. CDR1 MDHEN and CDR2 SYDVKM come from the germline V gene.

The chain couples TRBV20-1 to TRBJ1-5, with D perhaps matching TRBD1 (6 bases). V was pared by 2 bases and J by 4 bases, with 12 bases between. Germline V gene lookup returns CDR1 DFQATT and CDR2 SNEGSKA (reference sequence). There are 14 residues in the CDR3. The CDR3 DNA follows: TGCAGTGCTAGATCCCCTAGGGGGAATCAGCCCCAGCATTTT. It encodes CSARSPRGNQPQHF.

This clonotype has just a few counts. V is TRBV7-9 and J is TRBJ2-2, with no clear D. Germline CDR1 SEHNR, CDR2 FQNEAQ (reference sequence). V lost 0 bases, J lost 6 bases, and 8 bases lay in between. This CDR3 spans 14 amino acids. The CDR3 DNA follows: TGTGCCAGCAGCTTAGCAGGAAGGGCCGGGGAGCTGTTTTTT. Translation: CASSLAGRAGELFF.

This rearrangement joins TRBV5-1 to TRBJ1-3; perhaps TRBD1 as D (5 bases). CDR1 and CDR2 from the germline V gene are SGHRS and YFSETQ. V was trimmed by 3 bases and J by 8 bases, leaving 18 bases between them. This CDR3 is 15 amino acids long. The CDR3 region has the DNA TGCGCCAGCAGCTCCTCCGGGACCCGGTCGGACACCATATATTTT. Its protein is CASSSSGTRSDTIYF.

This clonotype was seen more than once but under ten times. The chain is built from TRBV18 and TRBJ2-7; tentatively, D is TRBD2 (6 bases). This CDR3 is built from 17 residues. Trimming cost V 1 base and J 0 bases, with 16 bases left between them. Germline CDR1 and CDR2: KGHSH and LQKENI. CDR3 in DNA: TGTGCCAGCTCACCACTCTCCGGGACTGCTAGCTCCTACGAGCAGTACTTC. Protein product: CASSPLSGTASSYEQYF.

This clonotype showed up just a few times. This sequence joins TRBV3-1 and TRBJ1-1; no clear D. In germline, CDR1 is LGHDT, CDR2 YNNKEL (reference sequence). The CDR3 covers 15 residues. Trimming removed 1 base at V and 5 bases at J, with 14 bases between. CDR3 nucleotide sequence: TGTGCCAGCAGCCAAGTTGGGCGAGGAGGAACTGAAGCTTTCTTT. It specifies CASSQVGRGGTEAFF.

This clonotype was seen a few times. This rearrangement joins TRBV7-8 to TRBJ2-1; TRBD2 aligns across 8 bases. CDR3 length equals 14 residues. Trimming cost V 7 bases and J 7 bases; bases outside gene matches: 9. Germline V gene lookup returns CDR1 SGHVS and CDR2 FQNEAQ. Here the CDR3 DNA reads TGTGCCAGCACCGAAGCGGGAGTTTTTAATGAGCAGTTCTTC. Its protein product is CASTEAGVFNEQFF.